The 28 T cell receptor beta chains listed next were all sequenced from one sample in a study of T cell responses to AZD1222 COVID-19 vaccine. This table comes from immunoSEQ multiplex PCR, and its TCRdb copy is limited to in-frame clones, with some not included. Of 100,000 to 150,000 clones listed, more than 70% were seen once; the top ten hold around 1.5%. Here the sequenced sample was peripheral blood, taken on day 0 of AZD1222 vaccination. These receptors were obtained from an adult in good health.

The chain recombines TRBV24-1 with TRBJ1-1; D is possibly TRBD1 (5 bases). The germline V and J ends were trimmed by 5 bases and 1 base, with 7 bases remaining between them. CDR1 is KGHDR, CDR2 SFDVKD, per germline. The CDR3 extends over 13 amino acids. The CDR3 DNA is TGTGCCACCAGTGGGGGGTGGAACACTGAAGCTTTCTTT. Protein: CATSGGWNTEAFF.

The rearrangement joins TRBV5-6 to TRBJ2-7; D is ambiguous. The length of the CDR3 is 15 residues. Germline CDR1 SGHDT, CDR2 YYEEEE. V lost 5 bases and J 0 bases, leaving 15 bases between the germline ends. This CDR3 reads CASRGGIGSSYEQYF. The CDR3 bases are TGTGCCAGCAGGGGTGGGATAGGTAGCTCCTACGAGCAGTACTTC. Supplemented by reference TRBV5-6 and TRBJ2-7, the full variable domain reads DAGVTQSPTHLIKTRGQQVTLRCSPKSGHDTVSWYQQALGQGPQFIFQYYEEEERQRGNFPDRFSGHQFPNYSSELNVNALLLGDSALYLCASRGGIGSSYEQYFGPGTRLTVT.

The rearrangement links TRBV12-5 to TRBJ1-3; the D is unclear. The CDR3 spans 14 residues. Germline-derived CDR1 and CDR2 are LGHNT and FRNRAP. V lost 3 bases and J 0 bases, leaving 6 bases between the germline ends. The CDR3 nucleotides are TGTGCTAGTGGTTTCGGGAACTCTGGAAACACCATATATTTT. Translation gives CASGFGNSGNTIYF.

The rearrangement joins TRBV3-1 (or the pseudogene TRBV3-2) to TRBJ2-7, with 10 nucleotides matching TRBD1. The germline V gene encodes CDR1 LGHDT and CDR2 YNNKEL (reference sequence). V gave up 4 bases and J gave up 4 bases; unmatched junction bases: 13. There are 17 residues in the CDR3. Here the CDR3 DNA reads TGTGCCAGCAGCCGAAGGCCACCCGACAGGGGGCGTTACGAGCAGTACTTC. This sequence encodes CASSRRPPDRGRYEQYF.

The J gene is TRBJ2-7, the V gene TRBV7-9; D unclear. CDR3 length: 15 amino acids. The germline V and J ends were trimmed by 5 bases and 0 bases, with 14 bases remaining between them. From germline, CDR1 is SEHNR and CDR2 FQNEAQ (reference sequence). As DNA, the CDR3 is TGTGCCAGCAGCCAAGTCCTACAAGGCTCCTACGAGCAGTACTTC. It specifies CASSQVLQGSYEQYF.

The J gene is TRBJ2-7, the V gene TRBV3-1 (or the pseudogene TRBV3-2); maybe TRBD2 (7 bases). This CDR3 contains 16 residues. V lost 5 bases to trimming and J lost 4 bases, with 21 bases between them. CDR1 LGHDT and CDR2 YNNKEL come from the germline V gene (reference sequence). The CDR3 here is CASSFGGPTSSYEQYF. CDR3 coding DNA: TGTGCCAGCAGCTTCGGGGGGCCCACTTCCTCTTACGAGCAGTACTTC.

This chain connects TRBV21-1 to TRBJ1-5; the tabulated D call, TRBD1, remains unverified against the DNA. TRBV21-1 is deemed a pseudogene. The CDR3 spans 20 residues. CDR3 residues: CASSQDRDQPESDGNQPQHF. In DNA, the CDR3 is TGTGCCAGCAGCCAAGACAGGGACCAACCTGAATCTGATGGCAATCAGCCCCAGCATTTT.

The chain couples TRBV19 to TRBJ1-5; D is possibly TRBD1 (5 bases). The V gene's germline CDR1 is LNHDA and CDR2 SQIVND (reference sequence). This CDR3 has 12 amino acids. V gave up 7 bases and J gave up 7 bases, with 11 bases separating them. CDR3 in amino acids: CASTSGAQPQHF. CDR3 coding DNA: TGTGCCAGTACCTCCGGGGCGCAGCCCCAGCATTTT. The full variable domain, in which reference TRBV19 and TRBJ1-5 provide the parts outside the CDR3, is DGGITQSPKYLFRKEGQNVTLSCEQNLNHDAMYWYRQDPGQGLRLIYYSQIVNDFQKGDIAEGYSVSREKKESFPLTVTSAQKNPTAFYLCASTSGAQPQHFGDGTRLSIL.

This clone was detected once. This chain uses TRBV9 with TRBJ1-3; D gene uncertain. The V gene's germline CDR1 is SGDLS and CDR2 YYNGEE. The CDR3 sequence is 15 residues long. V lost 2 bases and J 0 bases, leaving 9 bases between the germline ends. CDR3 amino acids: CASSVDLSSGNTIYF. CDR3 DNA sequence: TGTGCCAGCAGCGTTGATCTATCCTCTGGAAACACCATATATTTT.

The gene calls are TRBV6-6 and TRBJ2-7; no reliable D call. The germline CDR1 and CDR2 sequences are MNHNY and SVGAGI (reference sequence). The CDR3 is 14 amino acids. The V and J ends lost 4 bases and 0 bases respectively, with 10 bases between them. CDR3 loop: CASSSMTNSYEQYF. CDR3 sequence (DNA): TGTGCCAGCAGTTCTATGACAAACTCCTACGAGCAGTACTTC.

The V call is TRBV27, the J call TRBJ2-7; TRBD2 matches at 9 bases. The V and J ends lost 5 bases and 4 bases, in that order; junction bases with no gene match: 15. In germline, CDR1 is MNHEY, CDR2 SMNVEV (reference sequence). This CDR3 comprises 17 residues. CDR3 residues: CASSRSSQLAGWYEQYF. The DNA of the CDR3 is TGTGCCAGCAGTCGATCGTCCCAGCTAGCGGGATGGTACGAGCAGTACTTC.

The genes are TRBV18 and TRBJ1-3, with TRBD1 identical over 7 bases. The J segment lost 0 bases and the V segment lost 4 bases, leaving 9 bases of the junction unmatched. Germline V gene data show CDR1 as KGHSH and CDR2 as LQKENI. This CDR3 is 17 amino acids long. The CDR3 coding sequence is TGTGCCAGCTCACAGGGGACAGCCACCCTCTCTGGAAACACCATATATTTT. Translated: CASSQGTATLSGNTIYF. Full variable domain (missing parts from reference TRBV18 and TRBJ1-3): NAGVMQNPRHLVRRRGQEARLRCSPMKGHSHVYWYRQLPEEGLKFMVYLQKENIIDESGMPKERFSAEFPKEGPSILRIQQVVRGDSAAYFCASSQGTATLSGNTIYFGEGSWLTVV.

Points on this clone: The junction and the germline gene differ at one end; a read error may be behind it. The V and J genes are TRBV16 and TRBJ2-7, with D unclear. The germline CDR1 and CDR2 sequences are KGHSY and FQNENV. The CDR3 runs to 12 residues. The CDR3 DNA reads TGTGCCAGCAGCCAATCGCGAGCTCATCCGGACTTC. Translated: CASSQSRAHPDF.

The chain carries TRBV29-1 and TRBJ2-2; 12 bases match TRBD2. Per the germline V gene, CDR1 is SQVTM and CDR2 is ANQGSEA. V trimming: 5 bases; J trimming: 5 bases; junction bases outside the gene matches: 3. The CDR3 is made up of 14 amino acids. CDR3 residues: CSVRLAGETGELFF. CDR3 DNA sequence: TGCAGCGTTAGACTAGCGGGAGAAACCGGGGAGCTGTTTTTT.

The gene calls are TRBV28 and TRBJ2-5; 7 nucleotides align to TRBD1. CDR3 length equals 14 residues. Per germline, CDR1 MDHEN and CDR2 SYDVKM. Losses at the gene ends were 5 bases for V and 5 bases for J; bases not matched to a gene: 8. CDR3 loop: CASSMGQTRETQYF. In nucleotides, the CDR3 is TGTGCCAGCAGTATGGGACAGACCCGGGAGACCCAGTACTTC.

V gene TRBV9 combines with J gene TRBJ2-1; the D gene is possibly TRBD1 (6 bases). The germline CDR1 and CDR2 sequences are SGDLS and YYNGEE. CDR3 length: 16 residues. Between the trimmed V and J ends, which lost 4 bases and 6 bases, there was a span of 20 bases. The CDR3 DNA reads TGTGCCAGCAGCCTACCGGACTCCCAGGGGATCAATGAGCAGTTCTTC. Its protein is CASSLPDSQGINEQFF.

This clone was detected once. The J gene is TRBJ1-1, the V gene TRBV15; D is ambiguous. Germline CDR1 and CDR2: LNHNV and YYDKDF (reference sequence). The CDR3 extends over 15 amino acids. Trimming removed 0 bases from V and 9 bases from J, with 17 bases in between. The CDR3 here is CATSRDWGQRDKAFF. The CDR3 nucleotides read TGTGCCACCAGCAGAGATTGGGGTCAGAGGGATAAAGCTTTCTTT.

J is TRBJ2-7 and V is TRBV4-1; D may match TRBD1 or TRBD2 (5 bases each). The V end lost 1 base, the J end lost 0 bases, and 19 bases lay between the germline ends. Germline V gives CDR1 MGHRA, CDR2 YSYEKL. The CDR3 length is 18 residues. The CDR3, as DNA: TGCGCCAGCAGCCAAGTGTTCCGGGGCACAAGACGCTCCTACGAGCAGTACTTC. Translated: CASSQVFRGTRRSYEQYF.

A single count supports this clone. The rearrangement links TRBV7-9 to TRBJ2-7; no clear D. The CDR3 is 15 amino acids. Per germline, CDR1 SEHNR and CDR2 FQNEAQ (reference sequence). V lost 5 bases, J lost 2 bases, and 16 bases lay in between. The CDR3 DNA reads as TGTGCCAGCAGCCCTCGGCGGACGGATACCTACGAGCAGTACTTC. Amino acids: CASSPRRTDTYEQYF.

This rearrangement joins TRBV6-5 to TRBJ1-6; no firm D call. Trimming cost V 6 bases and J 14 bases, with 14 bases left between them. CDR1 is MNHEY, CDR2 SVGAGI, per germline. This CDR3 has 12 amino acids. The CDR3 DNA reads as TGTGCCAGCAGCTCCCTGACTGCAACCCTCCACTTT. This sequence encodes CASSSLTATLHF.

This chain joins TRBV18 and TRBJ1-2, with unresolved D. Trimming stripped 3 bases from V and 8 bases from J, with 13 bases between. The CDR3 covers 13 residues. Germline CDR1 and CDR2: KGHSH and LQKENI. The CDR3 reads CASSPRRLRGYTF. CDR3 in DNA: TGTGCCAGCTCACCCCGGAGACTAAGGGGCTACACCTTC.

The rearrangement uses TRBV27 and TRBJ1-1, with unresolved D. CDR3 length equals 13 residues. CDR1 is MNHEY, CDR2 SMNVEV, per germline (reference sequence). Between the trimmed V and J ends, which lost 9 bases and 4 bases, there was a span of 15 bases. The CDR3 is CASSVHPGTEAFF. The CDR3 DNA is TGTGCCAGTTCTGTTCATCCTGGCACTGAAGCTTTCTTT.

The chain links TRBV25-1 to TRBJ2-1; 7 bases fit TRBD2. This CDR3 spans 14 amino acids. Germline CDR1 MGHDK, CDR2 SYGVNS. After removal of 5 bases from V and 5 bases from J, the junction contained 6 bases not matched to a gene. CDR3 coding DNA: TGTGCCAGCAGTCGAATGGCGGGAGACAATGAGCAGTTCTTC. Translation gives CASSRMAGDNEQFF.

The chain carries TRBV7-2 and TRBJ2-7; perhaps TRBD2 as D (5 bases). Germline V CDR1 and CDR2: SGHTA, FQGNSA. The CDR3 runs to 15 residues. V was clipped by 4 bases and J by 2 bases, with 15 bases between them. The CDR3 loop reads CASSSGSGLAYEQYF. CDR3 coding DNA: TGTGCCAGCAGCTCGGGGTCCGGGCTAGCCTACGAGCAGTACTTC.

The chain is built from TRBV5-1 and TRBJ1-1; D gene uncertain. Germline V gene data show CDR1 as SGHRS and CDR2 as YFSETQ. The CDR3 loop spans 11 amino acids. The ends were cut back, 4 bases at V and 7 bases at J, with 8 bases in the middle. The CDR3, as DNA: TGCGCCAGCAGCCAGGCGGGTGAAGCTTTCTTT. Its translation is CASSQAGEAFF.

This chain links TRBV5-1 with TRBJ1-5; D remains unclear. The CDR3 has 15 amino acids. With 0 bases removed from V and 3 bases from J, the gap between germline ends came to 10 bases. Germline V gene data show CDR1 as SGHRS and CDR2 as YFSETQ. CDR3 DNA: TGCGCCAGCAGCTTGGCGGGCGGCGACAATCAGCCCCAGCATTTT. It is translated as CASSLAGGDNQPQHF.

The chain combines TRBV13 with TRBJ2-7; unclear D gene. Germline values: CDR1 PRHDT, CDR2 FYEKMQ (reference sequence). Trimming removed 5 bases at V and 2 bases at J, with 13 bases between. The CDR3 runs 14 residues. CDR3 region: CASSKPVETYEQYF. CDR3 in DNA: TGTGCCAGCAGCAAACCTGTAGAGACCTACGAGCAGTACTTC.

The chain links TRBV6-5 to TRBJ2-3; 8 nucleotides match TRBD2. V lost 3 bases, J lost 0 bases, and 5 bases stayed unmatched. From germline, CDR1 is MNHEY and CDR2 SVGAGI. The CDR3 has 16 amino acids. The CDR3 sequence: CASSYVLAGSTDTQYF. CDR3 DNA sequence: TGTGCCAGCAGTTATGTCTTAGCGGGAAGCACAGATACGCAGTATTTT.